This T cell receptor (beta chain) was sequenced for a study of T cells after yellow fever vaccination (dated by TCRdb to the late 2010s). General notes on the study: The SMART-Seq v4 Ultra Low Input RNA kit was used to prepare libraries from fractions with low cell numbers. To follow T-cell clones before and after both primary and booster YFV17D yellow fever vaccination, bulk TCR alpha and beta repertoires underwent longitudinal sequencing. Two healthy male donors made up the cohort, one aged 18 to 30 years and the other aged 30 to 39 years. Bulk PBMC replicates and cell subsets were isolated from blood drawn at multiple timepoints before and after both primary and secondary immunization.

Sequencing was performed on an Illumina NovaSeq 6000. TCR cDNA was synthesized by 5'RACE template switching, which introduced a universal primer site and unique molecular identifiers. Priming for cDNA synthesis came from both the TCR alpha and TCR beta constant segments. Libraries were amplified in two PCR steps, with sample barcodes and sequencing adapters added in the second step. Libraries were sequenced on Illumina HiSeq 2500 (2x100 bp) or NovaSeq (2x150 bp). The source study handled its data this way. Demultiplexing of reads and collapsing into UMI consensus sequences were performed with MIGEC, and V(D)J alignment was carried out with MiXCR. Using edgeR on replicate PBMC samples, clonotypes were called vaccine-responding if FDR was below 0.01 and the log2 fold change was above 5 up to day 15. CD4 or CD8 identity was assigned to each bulk clonotype according to whether the clonotype was present at higher abundance in the sequenced CD4 repertoire or the sequenced CD8 repertoire. TCRdb reworked the public reads: Q25 trimming with fastp, MiXCR clone assembly, productive beta chains retained. A single entry per CDR3 protein holds the most common genes and DNA from its merged rows. TCRdb's processing, not the authors', yielded these V and J calls. Present in this sample are nearly 300,000 distinct CDR3 sequences, 8.7% of which were seen just once. The ten top clones hold around 3.1% of the sample.

This clonotype has only a few counts. This clone's antigen is unknown. No much larger clonotype is one base removed from it; base qualities were not supplied. Broader findings and caveats from the paper: Computational filtering was required because FACS-sorted repertoires could contain abundant contaminating clonotypes from the bulk population. Compared with the primary T-cell response, the secondary T-cell response was weaker but faster, peaking on day 5 rather than day 15. After the booster, most of the clones that had expanded following primary vaccination were detected again (almost 98% of CD4 and around 88% of CD8), which suggests that memory was broadly maintained. A small fraction of clonotypes showed up in both the CD4 and CD8 compartments, probably as a result of convergent recombination. Only a couple of donors were included in the study, so the extent to which the findings can be generalized is limited.

The intended sense of this specimen's treatment or condition label: live attenuated yellow fever vaccine strain. A standard Ficoll-Paque protocol was used to isolate PBMCs from peripheral blood. Dynabeads CD4 and CD8 positive selection kits were used to isolate the CD4 and CD8 T-cell fractions. TriZol was used to extract RNA from bulk PBMCs, from CD4 and CD8 fractions, and from dextramer-positive and dextramer-negative fractions. The material sequenced was CD4+ T cells sorted from PBMCs, taken 5 days after the yellow fever booster vaccination. This clonotype was sampled from a man between 18 and 35 years old who received the YFV17D yellow fever vaccine.

In nucleotide form, the sequence is TGTGCCAGCAGTTGGTCAGGGAGGTCCTACGAGCAGTACTTC. Its amino acids are CASSWSGRSYEQYF. The sequence links TRBV6-5 to TRBJ2-7; TRBD2 could be the D gene, as 6 bases match. V is shortened by 4 bases, J by 1 base, and the region joining them spans 11 bases. According to the germline V gene, CDR1 reads MNHEY and CDR2 reads SVGAGI. From the cysteine up to the phenylalanine, the CDR3 has a length of 14 residues. The entry retains the CDR3 DNA only, 42 bases that are in frame from base 1.